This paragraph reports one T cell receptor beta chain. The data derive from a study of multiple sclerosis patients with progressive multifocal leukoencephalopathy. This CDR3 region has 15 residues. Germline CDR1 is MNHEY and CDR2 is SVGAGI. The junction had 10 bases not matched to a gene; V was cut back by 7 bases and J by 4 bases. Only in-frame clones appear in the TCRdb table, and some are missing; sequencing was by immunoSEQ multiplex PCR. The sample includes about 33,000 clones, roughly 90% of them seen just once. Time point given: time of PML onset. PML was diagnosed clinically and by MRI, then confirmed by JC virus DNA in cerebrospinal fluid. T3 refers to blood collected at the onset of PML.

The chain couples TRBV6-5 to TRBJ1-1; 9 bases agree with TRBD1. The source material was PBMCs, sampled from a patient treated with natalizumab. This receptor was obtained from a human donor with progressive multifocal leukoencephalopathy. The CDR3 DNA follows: TGTGCCAGCACTCTGACAGGGGGTCCCCCCACTGAAGCTTTCTTT. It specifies CASTLTGGPPTEAFF.